This T cell receptor beta chain is from a study of CD8 T cells in Susac syndrome. Germline V gives CDR1 SQVTM, CDR2 ANQGSEA. The V segment lost 4 bases and the J segment 4 bases; nucleotides outside the gene matches: 4. The CDR3 spans 13 residues. RNA in amounts of about 0.5 to 1 ug was reverse transcribed with random hexamers. TCRdb itself ran the immunoSEQ multiplex PCR reads through MiXCR, one entry per CDR3 protein. The repertoire holds about 140,000 distinct CDR3 sequences, with around 95% as singletons. The V call is TRBV29-1, the J call TRBJ2-7, with 10 bases identical to TRBD1. This sequence originates from a human donor with Susac syndrome. Sequenced input: CD4+ T cells from PBMCs. As DNA, the CDR3 is TGCAGCGTTGTGGGGGACAGGGGTTACGAGCAGTACTTC. It translates to CSVVGDRGYEQYF.